These 7 T cell receptor beta chains were all obtained from the same sample, sequenced in a study of regulatory T cells in long-lasting Graves disease. Through Arm-PCR of CDR3 regions and iRepertoire HTBI primers, TCR beta libraries were built. In TCRdb, the multiplex PCR reads were re-called with MiXCR into one record per CDR3 protein. This table has approximately 490,000 distinct CDR3 sequences, about 16% appearing once. Stated time point: newly diagnosed GD, antithyroid drugs for less than 3 months. Extracted RNA from PBMCs served as the source of the TCR library. A further study also used this sample, focusing on T cells in Graves' hyperthyroidism and ophthalmopathy.

The source was peripheral blood mononuclear cells (PBMCs), collected at new diagnosis, from a patient treated with antithyroid drugs. The source of these receptors is a man aged 40-49 years with Graves disease.

This clonotype has a count of ten or more. The chain has TRBV6-2 or TRBV6-3 and TRBJ2-7; 7 bases agree with TRBD1. This CDR3 comprises 16 residues. Germline V gives CDR1 MNHEY, CDR2 SVGEGT. V lost 5 bases, J lost 1 base, and 11 bases stayed unmatched. Written as DNA, the CDR3 is TGTGCCAGCAGTAAGGCTCGGGACAGTAAATCCTACGAGCAGTACTTC. This gives the protein CASSKARDSKSYEQYF.

The V and J genes are TRBV20-1 and TRBJ2-3; TRBD2 agrees at 10 bases. V was pared by 3 bases and J by 2 bases, with 5 bases of the junction left unmatched. The CDR3 consists of 15 residues. Germline V CDR1 and CDR2: DFQATT, SNEGSKA (reference sequence). The CDR3 loop reads CSASQLAGATDTQYF. DNA for the CDR3: TGCAGTGCTAGCCAGCTAGCGGGGGCCACAGATACGCAGTATTTT.

This clonotype has a count of ten or more. The J gene is TRBJ1-3, the V gene TRBV28; tentative D call: TRBD1 (6 bases). The CDR3 runs 14 residues. Per germline, CDR1 MDHEN and CDR2 SYDVKM. The ends were cut back, 2 bases at V and 4 bases at J, with 9 bases in the middle. The CDR3: CASSLGQGGNTIYF. The CDR3 coding sequence is TGTGCCAGCAGTTTAGGGCAGGGGGGAAACACCATATATTTT. The whole variable domain, filled in from reference TRBV28 and TRBJ1-3, reads DVKVTQSSRYLVKRTGEKVFLECVQDMDHENMFWYRQDPGLGLRLIYFSYDVKMKEKGDIPEGYSVSREKKERFSLILESASTNQTSMYLCASSLGQGGNTIYFGEGSWLTVV.

In its sample, this clonotype was seen a few times. This CDR3 is CASSSTPGVVIQPQHF. In DNA form, the CDR3 reads TGTGCCAGCAGTTCCACCCCCGGGGTGGTCATTCAGCCCCAGCATTTT. V and J are TRBV27 and TRBJ1-5; D remains unclear. From germline, CDR1 is MNHEY and CDR2 SMNVEV (reference sequence). CDR3 length equals 16 residues. Trimming stripped 4 bases from V and 6 bases from J, with 19 bases between.

This clonotype was found many times. V gene TRBV9 combines with J gene TRBJ2-2; D unresolved. The germline V and J ends were trimmed by 0 bases and 5 bases, with 8 bases remaining between them. Looked up from germline, CDR1 is SGDLS and CDR2 is YYNGEE. This CDR3 is 14 amino acids long. The CDR3 protein is CASSVETRTGELFF. CDR3 nucleotides: TGTGCCAGCAGCGTAGAAACAAGAACCGGGGAGCTGTTTTTT.

This clonotype has ten or more counts. This chain connects TRBV19 to TRBJ1-1; D perhaps matches TRBD1 (5 bases). V gave up 7 bases and J gave up 2 bases, with 11 bases separating them. Germline loops: CDR1 LNHDA, CDR2 SQIVND (reference sequence). The CDR3 runs to 13 residues. The CDR3: CASTRDRNTEAFF. CDR3 coding DNA: TGTGCCAGTACCCGAGACAGAAACACTGAAGCTTTCTTT.

The chain uses TRBV5-1 and TRBJ2-7, with TRBD1 identical over 11 bases. J was trimmed by 2 bases and V by 3 bases; bases with no gene match: 4. The CDR3 length is 15 residues. Germline V gene lookup returns CDR1 SGHRS and CDR2 YFSETQ. The CDR3: CASSWGQGEAYEQYF. The CDR3 region has the DNA TGCGCCAGCAGCTGGGGACAGGGGGAAGCCTACGAGCAGTACTTC.